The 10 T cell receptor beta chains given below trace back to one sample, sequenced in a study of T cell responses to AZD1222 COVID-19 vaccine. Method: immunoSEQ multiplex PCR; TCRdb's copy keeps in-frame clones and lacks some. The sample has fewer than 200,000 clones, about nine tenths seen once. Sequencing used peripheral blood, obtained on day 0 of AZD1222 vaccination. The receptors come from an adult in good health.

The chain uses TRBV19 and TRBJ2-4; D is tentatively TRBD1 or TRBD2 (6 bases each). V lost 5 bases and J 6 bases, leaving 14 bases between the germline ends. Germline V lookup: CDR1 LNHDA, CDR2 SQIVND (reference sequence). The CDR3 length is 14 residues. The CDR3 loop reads CASSPRGQGNIQYF. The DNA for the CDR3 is TGTGCCAGTAGTCCCCGGGGGCAGGGAAACATTCAGTACTTC. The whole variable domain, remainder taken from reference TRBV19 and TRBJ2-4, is DGGITQSPKYLFRKEGQNVTLSCEQNLNHDAMYWYRQDPGQGLRLIYYSQIVNDFQKGDIAEGYSVSREKKESFPLTVTSAQKNPTAFYLCASSPRGQGNIQYFGAGTRLSVL.

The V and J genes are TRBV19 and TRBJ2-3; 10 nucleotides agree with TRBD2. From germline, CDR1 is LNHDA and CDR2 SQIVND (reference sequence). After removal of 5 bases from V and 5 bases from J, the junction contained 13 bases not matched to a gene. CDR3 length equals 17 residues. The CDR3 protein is CASSQFVIAGGKDTQYF. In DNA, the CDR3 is TGTGCCAGTAGTCAGTTTGTTATAGCGGGGGGCAAAGATACGCAGTATTTT.

The CDR3 region is CASSLSSDRTYNEQFF. In DNA form, the CDR3 reads TGTGCCAGCAGCTTATCATCGGACAGGACCTACAATGAGCAGTTCTTC. This chain links TRBV7-2 with TRBJ2-1; 7 nucleotides match TRBD1. Germline V gene lookup returns CDR1 SGHTA and CDR2 FQGNSA. The CDR3 extends over 16 amino acids. V shed 2 bases and J 2 bases; nucleotides not matched to a gene: 6.

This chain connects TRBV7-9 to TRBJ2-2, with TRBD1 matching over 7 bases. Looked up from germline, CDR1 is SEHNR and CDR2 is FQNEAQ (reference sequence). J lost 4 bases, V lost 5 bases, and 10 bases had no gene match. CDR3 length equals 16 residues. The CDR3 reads CASSQTGDRGTGELFF. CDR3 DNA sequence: TGTGCCAGCAGCCAAACAGGGGACCGTGGCACCGGGGAGCTGTTTTTT.

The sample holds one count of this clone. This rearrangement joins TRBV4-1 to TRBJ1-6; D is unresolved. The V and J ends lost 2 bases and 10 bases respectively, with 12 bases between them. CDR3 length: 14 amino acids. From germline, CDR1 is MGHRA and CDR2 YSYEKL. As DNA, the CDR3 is TGCGCCAGCAGCCAACACGGCCCTCCCTCACCCCTCCACTTT. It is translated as CASSQHGPPSPLHF.

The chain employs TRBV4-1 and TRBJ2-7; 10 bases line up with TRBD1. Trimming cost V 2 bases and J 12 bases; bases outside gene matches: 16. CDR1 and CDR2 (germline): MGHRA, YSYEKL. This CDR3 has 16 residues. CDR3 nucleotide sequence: TGCGCCAGCAGCCAAACCGGGACAGGGGCGGGAAGACTTCGGTACTTC. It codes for CASSQTGTGAGRLRYF.

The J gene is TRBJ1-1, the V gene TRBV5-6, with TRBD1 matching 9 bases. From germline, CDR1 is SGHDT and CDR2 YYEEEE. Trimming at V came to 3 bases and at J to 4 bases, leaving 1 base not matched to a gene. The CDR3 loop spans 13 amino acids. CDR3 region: CASSWTGATEAFF. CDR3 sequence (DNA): TGTGCCAGCAGCTGGACAGGGGCCACTGAAGCTTTCTTT.

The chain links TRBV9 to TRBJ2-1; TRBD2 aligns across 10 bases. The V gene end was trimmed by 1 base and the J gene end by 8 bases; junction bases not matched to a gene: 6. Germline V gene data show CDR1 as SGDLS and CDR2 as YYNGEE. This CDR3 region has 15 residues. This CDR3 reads CASSVSLAGADEQFF. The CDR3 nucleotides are TGTGCCAGCAGCGTAAGCCTAGCGGGAGCGGATGAGCAGTTCTTC.

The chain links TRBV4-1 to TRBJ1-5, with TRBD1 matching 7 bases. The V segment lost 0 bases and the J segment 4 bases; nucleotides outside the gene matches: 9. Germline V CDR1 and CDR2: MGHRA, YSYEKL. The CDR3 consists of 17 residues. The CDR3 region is CASSQDFGAGGNQPQHF. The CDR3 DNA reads TGCGCCAGCAGCCAAGATTTCGGGGCAGGGGGGAATCAGCCCCAGCATTTT.

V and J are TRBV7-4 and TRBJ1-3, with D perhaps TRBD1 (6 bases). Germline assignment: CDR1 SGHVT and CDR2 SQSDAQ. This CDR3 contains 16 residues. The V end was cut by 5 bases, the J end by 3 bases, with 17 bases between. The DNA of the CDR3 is TGTGCCAGCAGCGAAAAATGGGGGCAGGTTGGAAACACCATATATTTT. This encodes CASSEKWGQVGNTIYF.